This T cell receptor beta chain comes out of a study of beta chain features in type 1 diabetes. General study points: Moderate yet significant TCRB CDR3 shortening was seen in Type 1 diabetes patients in all four CD4+ subsets. The study found that naive, central memory and Treg TCRB repertoires appeared more similar in patients than in healthy donors. More deletions and fewer insertions at VDJ junctions were found in patients with type 1 diabetes. Whatever favoring of shorter templates PCR might show would apply equally to patients and controls.

Note on this clone: Its antigen is unidentified.

Populations isolated by sorting all had purity greater than 95%. Germline V lookup: CDR1 LNHDA, CDR2 SQIVND (reference sequence). Germline trimming cut 10 bases from V and 6 bases from J; bases unmatched to any gene: 9. There are 14 residues in the CDR3. The sequenced template was cDNA made from the entire isolated RNA. Assay: immunoSEQ multiplex PCR; the TCRdb copy retains only in-frame clones and omits some. The top ten hold roughly 0.0097% of the sample, which has 350,000 to 400,000 clones, approximately 12% seen once. The sample comprised naive CD4+ T cells from blood. This clonotype originated in a woman under 30 with type 1 diabetes. The chain carries TRBV19 and TRBJ2-2, with TRBD1 matching 9 bases. The CDR3 spells CATKRTGVPGELFF. CDR3 sequence (DNA): TGTGCCACCAAGCGGACAGGGGTCCCCGGGGAGCTGTTTTTT.